The 6 T cell receptor beta chains in this list originate from one sample, sequenced in a study of identical twins. One entry per CDR3 protein results from TCRdb running MiXCR on the 5' RACE reads. The data hold roughly 1,500,000 distinct CDR3 sequences, with under 35% observed a single time. The sample comprised cord blood. The origin of the receptors is a newborn girl in good health.

In DNA, the CDR3 is TGTGCCAGCAGTTCCAGGGGTTCCGGGGCAACTAATGAAAAACTGTTTTTT. Translating gives CASSSRGSGATNEKLFF. The chain links TRBV12-3 or TRBV12-4 to TRBJ1-4, with a weak D call TRBD1 (6 bases). Trimming cost V 4 bases and J 0 bases, with 15 bases left between them. The CDR3 is made up of 17 amino acids.

The chain is built from TRBV7-9 and TRBJ1-2, with D perhaps TRBD1 (6 bases). The V end lost 5 bases, the J end lost 8 bases, and 21 bases lay between the germline ends. The CDR3 length is 15 residues. Germline CDR1 is SEHNR and CDR2 is FQNEAQ (reference sequence). For the CDR3, the DNA is TGTGCCAGCAGCCCACAATTCACGGGGGCAGGAGGCTACACCTTC. The encoded protein is CASSPQFTGAGGYTF. The whole variable domain, remainder taken from reference TRBV7-9 and TRBJ1-2, is DTGVSQNPRHKITKRGQNVTFRCDPISEHNRLYWYRQTLGQGPEFLTYFQNEAQLEKSRLLSDRFSAERPKGSFSTLEIQRTEQGDSAMYLCASSPQFTGAGGYTFGSGTRLTVV.

The chain recombines TRBV12-3 or TRBV12-4 with TRBJ2-5, with 8 bases that match TRBD2. The V gene end was trimmed by 5 bases and the J gene end by 11 bases; junction bases not matched to a gene: 16. The CDR3 sequence is 15 residues long. CDR3 sequence: CASSRTSPSYNEQYF. In DNA, the CDR3 is TGTGCCAGCAGTCGGACTAGCCCTTCCTACAATGAGCAGTACTTC.

The gene calls are TRBV20-1 and TRBJ1-2; no clear D. This CDR3 is built from 13 residues. V lost 1 base to trimming and J lost 1 base, with 7 bases between them. Germline lookup yields CDR1 DFQATT and CDR2 SNEGSKA (reference sequence). CDR3 in amino acids: CSARGVHNYGYTF. CDR3 DNA: TGCAGTGCTAGAGGGGTTCATAACTATGGCTACACCTTC.

J is TRBJ2-3 and V is TRBV20-1; TRBD2 agrees at 10 bases. The CDR3 runs to 15 residues. V dropped 6 bases and J dropped 2; count of bases not matched to a gene: 8. Germline CDR1 is DFQATT and CDR2 is SNEGSKA (reference sequence). Written as DNA, the CDR3 is TGCAGTGCCGCCGGACTAGCGGAATCCACAGATACGCAGTATTTT. Translation: CSAAGLAESTDTQYF.

This clonotype was seen only a few times. This chain uses TRBV6-6 with TRBJ2-5, with 8 bases that match TRBD2. V lost 7 bases to trimming and J lost 0 bases; unmatched junction nucleotides: 7. Germline loops: CDR1 MNHNY, CDR2 SVGAGI (reference sequence). The CDR3 spans 15 residues. CDR3 sequence (DNA): TGTGCCAGCACCAAGCGGGGGTCAAACCAAGAGACCCAGTACTTC. Translated, it gives CASTKRGSNQETQYF.